Shown below are 4 T cell receptor beta chains from a single sample sequenced in a study of control samples from healthy donors and cancer patients. Produced via immunoSEQ multiplex PCR; TCRdb's table is partial and in-frame only. The data hold about 100,000 clones, with roughly 87% observed a single time. The sequencing sample was made of blood. These receptors all stem from a woman in her 50s in good health.

This chain joins TRBV2 and TRBJ1-2; D is perhaps TRBD1 (6 bases). Per the germline V gene, CDR1 is SNHLY and CDR2 is FYNNEI. This CDR3 contains 13 residues. V was clipped by 7 bases and J by 7 bases, with 16 bases between them. The CDR3 is CASISRGAGGYTF. The CDR3 bases are TGTGCCAGCATTTCCAGGGGCGCGGGTGGCTACACCTTC.

The chain joins TRBV5-1 to TRBJ2-7; D is uncertain. The germline V and J ends were trimmed by 4 bases and 3 bases, with 2 bases remaining between them. The CDR3 sequence is 10 residues long. Germline CDR1 reads SGHRS; CDR2 reads YFSETQ. The CDR3 loop reads CASSHYEQYV. The CDR3 DNA follows: TGCGCCAGCAGCCACTACGAGCAGTACGTC.

The chain couples TRBV7-9 to TRBJ2-2; tentative D call: TRBD2 (6 bases). Trimming took 5 bases from V and 5 from J, leaving 12 bases between them. Germline CDR1 and CDR2: SEHNR and FQNEAQ (reference sequence). This CDR3 contains 14 residues. The CDR3 protein is CASSTRLDTGELFF. CDR3 DNA sequence: TGTGCCAGCAGCACCCGACTAGATACCGGGGAGCTGTTTTTT.

V and J are TRBV5-8 and TRBJ1-1; D not resolved. The V and J ends lost 3 bases and 4 bases respectively, with 19 bases between them. This CDR3 comprises 16 residues. CDR1 and CDR2 (germline): SGHTS, YDEGEE. The CDR3 sequence is CASSYPGNSMSTEAFF. In DNA form, the CDR3 reads TGTGCCAGCAGCTACCCGGGGAATTCCATGAGCACTGAAGCTTTCTTT. Looking up the rest from reference TRBV5-8 and TRBJ1-1 gives the full variable domain: EAGVTQSPTHLIKTRGQQATLRCSPISGHTSVYWYQQALGLGLQFLLWYDEGEERNRGNFPPRFSGRQFPNYSSELNVNALELEDSALYLCASSYPGNSMSTEAFFGQGTRLTVV.